The source of this TCR beta chain is a study of T cells in Graves' hyperthyroidism and ophthalmopathy. The study's findings and limits: Model-based prediction identified ophthalmopathy a median 6.5 months prior to its onset.

This clonotype was recorded many times. Its antigen is currently unknown. The CDR3 regions of TCR beta were amplified from RNA transcripts. The HTBI primer set drove a first-round RT-PCR of the TCR CDR3. TCRdb redid the calling of the multiplex PCR reads with MiXCR, one entry per CDR3 protein. The data contain 640,000 or so distinct CDR3 sequences, 14% of them singletons. The CDR3 sequence is 16 residues long. J gave up 4 bases and V 3 bases, and 7 bases lay outside the gene matches. In germline, CDR1 is MNHNS, CDR2 SASEGT. This clonotype originated in a woman in her late teens or twenties with Graves' ophthalmopathy. The rearrangement joins TRBV6-1 to TRBJ2-3, with 10 bases fitting TRBD2. Sequences were obtained from blood. The DNA for the CDR3 is TGTGCCAGCAGTGACCAGGGACTAGCGTCCTCAGATACGCAGTATTTT. Translating gives CASSDQGLASSDTQYF.